The 6 T cell receptor beta chains in this list originate from one sample, sequenced in a study of cytomegalovirus exposure and HLA in healthy donors. The primer mix had 60 Vbeta and 13 Jbeta primers. The table came from immunoSEQ multiplex PCR; TCRdb's copy has only in-frame clones and leaves some out. In the table there are some 120,000 clones, about 15% of which are singletons. The sample comprised PBMCs. These TCRs come from a female donor in good health and CMV-seropositive.

CDR3 sequence (DNA): TGTGCCAGCAGTGTCGAGCGGTCGTACAATGAGCAGTTCTTC. Translation: CASSVERSYNEQFF. The chain uses TRBV2 and TRBJ2-1; TRBD2 is a possible D gene (5 bases). The V and J ends lost 4 bases and 4 bases respectively, with 11 bases between them. The germline CDR1 and CDR2 sequences are SNHLY and FYNNEI. The CDR3 covers 14 residues. Drawing the rest from reference TRBV2 and TRBJ2-1, the complete variable domain is EPEVTQTPSHQVTQMGQEVILRCVPISNHLYFYWYRQILGQKVEFLVSFYNNEISEKSEIFDDQFSVERPDGSNFTLKIRSTKLEDSAMYFCASSVERSYNEQFFGPGTRLTVL.

This sequence joins TRBV27 and TRBJ1-1; 10 bases are a match to TRBD1. This CDR3 comprises 14 residues. In germline, CDR1 is MNHEY, CDR2 SMNVEV (reference sequence). With 6 bases clipped from V and 2 bases from J, the junction kept 3 bases outside the gene matches. Here the CDR3 reads CASRSTGGNTEAFF. CDR3 coding DNA: TGTGCCAGCAGGTCGACAGGGGGCAACACTGAAGCTTTCTTT.

The J gene is TRBJ2-7, the V gene TRBV6-5; the match to TRBD1 covers 10 bases. Trimming at V came to 2 bases and at J to 5 bases, leaving 9 bases not matched to a gene. Germline V lookup: CDR1 MNHEY, CDR2 SVGAGI. The CDR3 has 16 residues. DNA for the CDR3: TGTGCCAGCAGTTACGCCGTTGGGACAGGGGACGACGAGCAGTACTTC. Translated: CASSYAVGTGDDEQYF.

The chain links TRBV28 to TRBJ1-2; 8 bases line up with TRBD1. With V trimmed by 5 bases and J by 3 bases, 2 bases remained unmatched. This CDR3 has 13 amino acids. Germline V gene data show CDR1 as MDHEN and CDR2 as SYDVKM. The CDR3 nucleotides read TGTGCCAGCAGTCTGGACAGGGACTATGGCTACACCTTC. This encodes CASSLDRDYGYTF.

The V call is TRBV5-4, the J call TRBJ2-7; 13 nucleotides match TRBD2. V trimming: 3 bases; J trimming: 5 bases; junction bases outside the gene matches: 5. This CDR3 is built from 15 residues. CDR1 and CDR2 (germline): SGHNT, YYREEE (reference sequence). Here the CDR3 reads CASSSTSGGAHEQYF. The CDR3 coding sequence is TGTGCCAGCAGCTCAACTAGCGGGGGGGCCCACGAGCAGTACTTC.

This clone turned up a few times. The genes are TRBV19 and TRBJ1-5; 8 bases agree with TRBD1. The J segment lost 4 bases and the V segment lost 6 bases, leaving 5 bases of the junction unmatched. Germline V lookup: CDR1 LNHDA, CDR2 SQIVND (reference sequence). The CDR3 covers 14 residues. The CDR3 DNA is TGTGCCAGTAGGGACGGACAGGGTAATCAGCCCCAGCATTTT. It codes for CASRDGQGNQPQHF.